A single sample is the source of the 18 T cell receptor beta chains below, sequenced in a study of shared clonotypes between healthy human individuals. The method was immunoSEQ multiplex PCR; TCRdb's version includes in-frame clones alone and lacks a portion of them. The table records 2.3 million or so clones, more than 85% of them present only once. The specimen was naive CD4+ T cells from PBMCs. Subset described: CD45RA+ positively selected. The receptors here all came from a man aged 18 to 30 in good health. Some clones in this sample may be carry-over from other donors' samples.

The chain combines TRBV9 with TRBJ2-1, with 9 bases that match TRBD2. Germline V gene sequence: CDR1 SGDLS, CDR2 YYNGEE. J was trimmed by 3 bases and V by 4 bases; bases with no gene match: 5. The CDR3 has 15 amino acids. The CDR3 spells CASSLTSGGYNEQFF. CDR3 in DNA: TGTGCCAGCAGCCTGACTAGCGGCGGCTACAATGAGCAGTTCTTC.

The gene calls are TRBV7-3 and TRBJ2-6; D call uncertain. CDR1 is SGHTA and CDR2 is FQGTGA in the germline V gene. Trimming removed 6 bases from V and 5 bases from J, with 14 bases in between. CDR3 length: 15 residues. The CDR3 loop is CASSLGLARANVLTF. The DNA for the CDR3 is TGTGCCAGCAGTCTTGGCCTCGCGAGGGCCAACGTCCTGACTTTC.

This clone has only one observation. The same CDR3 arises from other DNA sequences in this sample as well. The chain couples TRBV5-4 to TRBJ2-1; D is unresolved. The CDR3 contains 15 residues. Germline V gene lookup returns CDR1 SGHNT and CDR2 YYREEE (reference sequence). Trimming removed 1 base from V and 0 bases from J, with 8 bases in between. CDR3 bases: TGTGCCAGCAGCTTGTCCGGAAGCTCCTACAATGAGCAGTTCTTC. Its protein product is CASSLSGSSYNEQFF.

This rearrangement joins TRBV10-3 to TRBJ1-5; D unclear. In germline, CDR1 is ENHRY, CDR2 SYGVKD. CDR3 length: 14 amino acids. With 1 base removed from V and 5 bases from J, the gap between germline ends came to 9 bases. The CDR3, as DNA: TGTGCCATCAGTGAGTGGGCAGGAGATCAGCCCCAGCATTTT. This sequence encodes CAISEWAGDQPQHF.

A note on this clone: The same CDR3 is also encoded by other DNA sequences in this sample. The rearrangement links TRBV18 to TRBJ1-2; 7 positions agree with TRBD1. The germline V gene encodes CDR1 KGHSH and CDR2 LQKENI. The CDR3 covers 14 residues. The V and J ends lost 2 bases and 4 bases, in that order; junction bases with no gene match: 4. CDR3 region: CASSPRDSPYGYTF. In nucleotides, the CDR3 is TGTGCCAGCTCACCAAGGGACAGCCCCTATGGCTACACCTTC.

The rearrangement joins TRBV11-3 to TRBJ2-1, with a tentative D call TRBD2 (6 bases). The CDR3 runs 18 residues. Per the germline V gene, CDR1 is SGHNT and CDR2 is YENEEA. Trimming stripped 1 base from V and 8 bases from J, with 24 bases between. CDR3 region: CASSLGPSKANRRDEQFF. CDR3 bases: TGTGCCAGCAGCTTAGGGCCCAGCAAAGCTAATAGGAGGGATGAGCAGTTCTTC.

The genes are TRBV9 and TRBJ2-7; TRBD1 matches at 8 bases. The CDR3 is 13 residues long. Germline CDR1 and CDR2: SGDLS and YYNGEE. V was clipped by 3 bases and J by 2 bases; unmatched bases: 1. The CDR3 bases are TGTGCCAGCAGCGCGACAGGGGCCTACGAGCAGTACTTC. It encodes CASSATGAYEQYF. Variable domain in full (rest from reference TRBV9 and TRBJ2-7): DSGVTQTPKHLITATGQRVTLRCSPRSGDLSVYWYQQSLDQGLQFLIQYYNGEERAKGNILERFSAQQFPDLHSELNLSSLELGDSALYFCASSATGAYEQYFGPGTRLTVT.

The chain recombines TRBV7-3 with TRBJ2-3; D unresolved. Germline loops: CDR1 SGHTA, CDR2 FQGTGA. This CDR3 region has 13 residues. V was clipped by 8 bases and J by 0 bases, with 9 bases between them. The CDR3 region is CASSTTSTDTQYF. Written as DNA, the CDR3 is TGTGCCAGCTCGACCACCAGCACAGATACGCAGTATTTT.

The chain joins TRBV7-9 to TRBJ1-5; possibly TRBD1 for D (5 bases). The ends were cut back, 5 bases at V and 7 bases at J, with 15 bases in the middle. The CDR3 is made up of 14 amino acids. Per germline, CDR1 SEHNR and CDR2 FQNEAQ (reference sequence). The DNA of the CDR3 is TGTGCCAGCAGCCCAGAGACACGGGGGCAGCCCCAGCATTTT. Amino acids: CASSPETRGQPQHF.

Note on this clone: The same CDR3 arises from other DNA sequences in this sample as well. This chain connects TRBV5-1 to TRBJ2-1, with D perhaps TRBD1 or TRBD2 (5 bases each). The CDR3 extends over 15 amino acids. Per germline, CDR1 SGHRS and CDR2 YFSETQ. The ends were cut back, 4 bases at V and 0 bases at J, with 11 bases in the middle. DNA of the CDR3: TGCGCCAGCAGCCCGGGGACGAGCTCCTACAATGAGCAGTTCTTC. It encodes CASSPGTSSYNEQFF.

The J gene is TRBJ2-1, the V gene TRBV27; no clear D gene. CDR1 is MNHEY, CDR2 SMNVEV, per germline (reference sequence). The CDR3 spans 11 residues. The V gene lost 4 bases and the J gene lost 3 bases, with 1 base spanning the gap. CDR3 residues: CASSYYNEQFF. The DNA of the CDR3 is TGTGCCAGCAGTTACTACAATGAGCAGTTCTTC.

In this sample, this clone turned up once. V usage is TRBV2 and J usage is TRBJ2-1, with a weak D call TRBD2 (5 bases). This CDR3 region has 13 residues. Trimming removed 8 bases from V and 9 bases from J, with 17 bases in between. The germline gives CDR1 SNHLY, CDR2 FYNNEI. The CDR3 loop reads CASSSSQMAEQFF. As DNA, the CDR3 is TGTGCCAGCTCTAGCTCCCAAATGGCTGAGCAGTTCTTC.

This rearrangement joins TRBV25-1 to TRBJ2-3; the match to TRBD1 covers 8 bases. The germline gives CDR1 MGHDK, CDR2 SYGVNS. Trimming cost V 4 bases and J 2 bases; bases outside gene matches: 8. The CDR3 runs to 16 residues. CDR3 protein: CASSATDRAPTDTQYF. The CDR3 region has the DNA TGTGCCAGCAGTGCAACGGACAGGGCACCCACAGATACGCAGTATTTT.

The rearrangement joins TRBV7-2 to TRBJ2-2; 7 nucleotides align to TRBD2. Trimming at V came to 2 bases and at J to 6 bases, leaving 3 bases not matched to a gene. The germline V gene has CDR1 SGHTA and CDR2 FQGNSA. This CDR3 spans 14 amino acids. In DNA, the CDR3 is TGTGCCAGCAGCTTACCTACTAGCGCCGGGGAGCTGTTTTTT. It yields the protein CASSLPTSAGELFF.

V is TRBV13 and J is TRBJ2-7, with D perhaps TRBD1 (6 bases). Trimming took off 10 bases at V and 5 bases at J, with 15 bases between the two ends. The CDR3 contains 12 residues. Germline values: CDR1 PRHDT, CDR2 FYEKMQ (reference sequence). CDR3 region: CANQGTTHEQYF. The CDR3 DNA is TGTGCCAATCAGGGGACAACCCACGAGCAGTACTTC.

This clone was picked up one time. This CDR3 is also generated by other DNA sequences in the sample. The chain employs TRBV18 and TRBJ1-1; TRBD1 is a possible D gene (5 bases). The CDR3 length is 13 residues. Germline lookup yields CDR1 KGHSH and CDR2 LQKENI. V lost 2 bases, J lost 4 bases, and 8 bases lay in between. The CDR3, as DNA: TGTGCCAGCTCACCAGTCGGGGGCACTGAAGCTTTCTTT. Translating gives CASSPVGGTEAFF.

The CDR3 protein is CASSDLGSGYEQYF. The CDR3 nucleotides read TGTGCCAGCAGTGATTTAGGGTCAGGTTACGAGCAGTACTTC. The chain combines TRBV25-1 with TRBJ2-7, with D hard to call. This CDR3 spans 14 amino acids. Germline CDR1 MGHDK, CDR2 SYGVNS. The ends were cut back, 3 bases at V and 4 bases at J, with 13 bases in the middle.

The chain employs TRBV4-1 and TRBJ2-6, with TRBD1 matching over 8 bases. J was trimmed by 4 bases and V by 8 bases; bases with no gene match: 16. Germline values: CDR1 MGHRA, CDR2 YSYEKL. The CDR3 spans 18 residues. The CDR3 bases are TGCGCCAGCTCCCCCCGCCTAGCACAGGGGGACGGGGCCAACGTCCTGACTTTC. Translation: CASSPRLAQGDGANVLTF.